What follows are 4 T cell receptor beta chains derived from one specimen sequenced in a study of T cell responses to AZD1222 COVID-19 vaccine (dated by TCRdb to the early 2020s). Sample time point, as interpreted from the label and publication: about 28 days (+/-7) after the second vaccine dose. The library was built by means of the immunoSEQ multiplex PCR assay. Held by TCRdb, this immuneACCESS table contains in-frame sequences only and omits some clones. Under half of the omission traces to an unresolved V gene where checked; the cause of the rest is unknown. The sample table holds some 67,000 clones, of which about 83% were seen once. The ten largest account for about 6.5% of the sample. Sequences were derived from peripheral blood, sampled 28 days after the second AZD1222 dose. These receptors originate from an adult who received the AZD1222 COVID-19 vaccine.

The V call is TRBV7-2, the J call TRBJ2-1; perhaps TRBD2 as D (5 bases). This CDR3 has 13 residues. Germline V gene sequence: CDR1 SGHTA, CDR2 FQGNSA. Trimming took 6 bases from V and 4 from J, leaving 10 bases between them. CDR3 sequence (DNA): TGTGCCAGCAGTCCTCAGCGGTACAATGAGCAGTTCTTC. As protein: CASSPQRYNEQFF. The whole variable domain, filled in from reference TRBV7-2 and TRBJ2-1, reads GAGVSQSPSNKVTEKGKDVELRCDPISGHTALYWYRQSLGQGLEFLIYFQGNSAPDKSGLPSDRFSAERTGGSVSTLTIQRTQQEDSAVYLCASSPQRYNEQFFGPGTRLTVL.

The chain couples TRBV6-6 to TRBJ2-2; D might be TRBD2 (7 bases). V was pared by 2 bases and J by 5 bases, with 12 bases between. The length of the CDR3 is 15 residues. Germline CDR1 and CDR2: MNHNY and SVGAGI (reference sequence). The CDR3 DNA reads as TGTGCCAGCAGTTACGGGCGGGGGCGGACCGGGGAGCTGTTTTTT. Translation: CASSYGRGRTGELFF.

V and J are TRBV6-5 and TRBJ1-2, with 9 bases lining up with TRBD1. Germline trimming cut 6 bases from V and 4 bases from J; bases unmatched to any gene: 9. The length of the CDR3 is 15 residues. Germline assignment: CDR1 MNHEY and CDR2 SVGAGI. DNA of the CDR3: TGTGCCAGCAGGAGGAGACAGGGGGTCCTCTATGGCTACACCTTC. This codes for CASRRRQGVLYGYTF.

V gene TRBV5-1 combines with J gene TRBJ2-1; no definite D call. The V end was cut by 0 bases, the J end by 7 bases, with 14 bases between. The length of the CDR3 is 15 residues. Germline CDR1 and CDR2: SGHRS and YFSETQ. CDR3 sequence: CASSLEAEPGNEQFF. The CDR3 coding sequence is TGCGCCAGCAGCTTGGAGGCAGAGCCCGGGAATGAGCAGTTCTTC.